This TCR beta chain was found in a study of PD-1 blockade in classical Hodgkin lymphoma. The germline CDR1 and CDR2 sequences are MGHDK and SYGVNS. CDR3 length: 15 amino acids. The V end lost 1 base, the J end lost 1 base, and 7 bases lay between the germline ends. All trial patients relapsed after autologous stem cell transplantation. Starting with thawed PBMCs, CD4+ T cells were purified by magnetic negative selection. Study outcomes and limitations: Among the patients, those starting nivolumab under 1 year after ASCT were excluded. CD4+ TCR diversity climbed significantly by C4D1, unlike CD8+ TCR diversity.

Repertoires were generated with immunoSEQ multiplex PCR, while TCRdb's copy carries only in-frame clones and drops some. In the table there are tens of thousands of clones, 84% of which are singletons. Concerning this clone itself: What it binds is unknown.

Sequencing used CD4+ T cells from blood, obtained at baseline. The rearrangement links TRBV25-1 to TRBJ2-2; D remains unclear. This clonotype originated in a human donor with classical Hodgkin lymphoma. CDR3 sequence (DNA): TGTGCCAGCAGTGAATTAGGAAGGAACACCGGGGAGCTGTTTTTT. Translated: CASSELGRNTGELFF.